The following is a TCR beta chain sequence with its context. This entry is derived from a study of blood T cell repertoires in COVID-19. Clones were sequenced by immunoSEQ multiplex PCR, and TCRdb holds only the in-frame ones, with some missing. This sample has more than 250,000 clones; around 87% occur once, and the top ten carry 1%. CDR1 and CDR2 from the germline V gene are MDHEN and SYDVKM. The V and J ends lost 4 bases and 9 bases, in that order; junction bases with no gene match: 10. The CDR3 extends over 15 amino acids. The TCR originated in a man in his forties or fifties with active or convalescent COVID-19. Sequenced sample: peripheral blood. The V gene is TRBV28, the J gene TRBJ2-1; the match to TRBD1 covers 9 bases. The CDR3, as DNA: TGTGCCAGCAGTTCACCGGGACAGGGTATCGGTGAGCAGTTCTTC. Translating it yields CASSSPGQGIGEQFF.